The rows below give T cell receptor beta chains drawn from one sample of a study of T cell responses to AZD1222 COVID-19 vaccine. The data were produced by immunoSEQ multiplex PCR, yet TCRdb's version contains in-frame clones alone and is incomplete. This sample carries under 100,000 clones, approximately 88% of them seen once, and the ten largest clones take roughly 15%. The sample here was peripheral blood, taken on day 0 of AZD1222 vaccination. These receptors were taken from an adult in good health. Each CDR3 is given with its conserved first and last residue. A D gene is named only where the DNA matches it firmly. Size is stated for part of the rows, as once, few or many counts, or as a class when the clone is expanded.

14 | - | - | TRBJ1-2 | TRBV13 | CASTRSGGGSGYTF | TGTGCCAGCACCCGGTCAGGCGGAGGGTCTGGCTACACCTTC
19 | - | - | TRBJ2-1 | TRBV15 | CATSRGDGIDGPSYNEQFF | TGTGCCACCAGCAGAGGGGATGGGATAGACGGTCCCTCCTACAATGAGCAGTTCTTC
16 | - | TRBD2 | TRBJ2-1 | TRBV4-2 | CASSQETSGRGNEQFF | TGTGCCAGCAGCCAAGAAACTAGCGGGAGGGGCAATGAGCAGTTCTTC
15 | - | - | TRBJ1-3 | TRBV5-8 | CASSLVGGTGNTIYF | TGTGCCAGCAGCTTGGTAGGGGGGACTGGAAACACCATATATTTT
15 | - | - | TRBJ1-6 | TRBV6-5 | CASSRAGADNSPLHF | TGTGCCAGCTCCCGGGCAGGGGCGGATAATTCACCCCTCCACTTT
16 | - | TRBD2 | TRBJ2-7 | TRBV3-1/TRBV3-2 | CASSQPRLAGGYEQYF | TGTGCCAGCAGCCAACCGCGACTAGCGGGAGGGTACGAGCAGTACTTC
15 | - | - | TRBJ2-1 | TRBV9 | CASSVVVARVDEQFF | TGTGCCAGCAGCGTAGTTGTGGCTAGAGTCGATGAGCAGTTCTTC
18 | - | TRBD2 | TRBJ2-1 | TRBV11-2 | CASSLLRLAGFSYNEQFF | TGTGCCAGCAGTTTACTTCGACTAGCGGGCTTCTCCTACAATGAGCAGTTCTTC
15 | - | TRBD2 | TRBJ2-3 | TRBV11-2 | CASTGLAGPPDTQYF | TGTGCCAGCACTGGACTAGCGGGCCCCCCAGATACGCAGTATTTT
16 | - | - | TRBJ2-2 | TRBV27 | CASSLAGRINTGELFF | TGTGCCAGCAGTTTAGCCGGACGGATTAACACCGGGGAGCTGTTTTTT
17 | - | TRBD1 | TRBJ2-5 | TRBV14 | CASSQLPGQGRQETQYF | TGTGCCAGCAGCCAGCTCCCGGGACAGGGAAGACAAGAGACCCAGTACTTC
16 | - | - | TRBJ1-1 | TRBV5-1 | CASSLRQGQLNTEAFF | TGCGCCAGCAGCTTAAGGCAGGGGCAACTGAACACTGAAGCTTTCTTT
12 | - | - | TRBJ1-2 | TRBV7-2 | CASPRRNYGYTF | TGTGCCAGCCCGCGACGGAACTATGGCTACACCTTC
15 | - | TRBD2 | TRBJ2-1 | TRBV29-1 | CSVEVGTSGSNEQFF | TGCAGCGTTGAGGTGGGGACTAGCGGGAGTAATGAGCAGTTCTTC
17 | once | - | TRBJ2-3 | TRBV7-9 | CASSGGALSTSTDTQYF | TGTGCCAGCAGCGGCGGGGCTTTATCAACTAGCACAGATACGCAGTATTTT
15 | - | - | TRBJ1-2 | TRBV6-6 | CASSDPRGANYGYTF | TGTGCCAGCAGTGACCCCAGGGGAGCTAACTATGGCTACACCTTC
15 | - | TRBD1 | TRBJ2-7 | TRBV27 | CASSLTGTGAYEQYF | TGTGCCAGCAGTTTGACCGGGACAGGGGCCTACGAGCAGTACTTC
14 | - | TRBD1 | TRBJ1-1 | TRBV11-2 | CASSLQGAGTEAFF | TGTGCCAGCAGCCTGCAGGGGGCAGGCACTGAAGCTTTCTTT
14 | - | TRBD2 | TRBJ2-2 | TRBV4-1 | CASRRGSGTGELFF | TGCGCCAGCAGACGCGGGAGTGGCACCGGGGAGCTGTTTTTT
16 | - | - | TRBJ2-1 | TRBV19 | CATLPSAGGSYNEQFF | TGTGCCACTCTCCCGTCGGCCGGCGGCTCCTACAATGAGCAGTTCTTC
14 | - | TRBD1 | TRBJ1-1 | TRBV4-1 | CASSQLTGGPEAFF | TGCGCCAGCAGCCAGTTGACAGGGGGACCTGAAGCTTTCTTT
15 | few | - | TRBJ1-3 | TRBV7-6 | CASSLHGGPGNTIYF | TGTGCCAGCAGCTTACACGGGGGACCTGGAAACACCATATATTTT
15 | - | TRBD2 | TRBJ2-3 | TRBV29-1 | CSVAIGLAVGDTQYF | TGCAGCGTTGCCATAGGACTAGCGGTTGGAGATACGCAGTATTTT
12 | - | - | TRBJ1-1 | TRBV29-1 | CSVGGARNEAFF | TGCAGCGTTGGGGGGGCGCGGAATGAAGCTTTCTTT
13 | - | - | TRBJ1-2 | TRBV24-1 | CATSEGNRYGYTF | TGTGCCACCAGTGAAGGGAATCGTTACGGCTACACCTTC
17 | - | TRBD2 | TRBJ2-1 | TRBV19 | CASSIAGLAGSYNEQFF | TGTGCCAGTAGTATAGCAGGACTAGCGGGCTCCTACAATGAGCAGTTCTTC